This T cell receptor (beta chain) was retrieved from a study of shared clonotypes between healthy human individuals (dated by TCRdb to about 2020). Looking at the study overall: The cohort comprised a couple of women and a few men aged 18 to 49 years. For each donor, CD4 naive and CD4 memory were each run on three plates, CD8 naive on two plates, and CD8 memory on one plate. The study deeply sequenced blood TCR repertoires of roughly five healthy adults to estimate repertoire size and the extent of clonotype sharing between individuals. To increase sequencing depth and limit assay-specific biases, different laboratories used diverse techniques to prepare libraries and sequence TCR repertoires. Per donor, leukapheresis produced somewhere between about 0.9 and 10 billion PBMCs.

TCR CDR3 regions were amplified from genomic DNA by multiplex PCR using the deep immunoSEQ assay. For each cell subset, the extracted genomic DNA was distributed evenly across all wells of several immunoSEQ 96-well plates, and each plate served as one replicate. For sorted subsets, roughly 200 ng of genomic DNA, equivalent to 25,000 to 30,000 T cell genomes, went into each replicate PCR. The purified libraries were quantified using a Qubit 3.0 fluorometer, sized with a Bioanalyzer 2100, and then quantified again using the KAPA Library Quantification kit. Every immunoSEQ 96-well plate was sequenced on a dedicated single-read 150-cycle Illumina NextSeq 550 flow cell. For the original study's pipeline: The immunoSEQ output contained only junctional sequences without quality scores, so filtering could not match that applied to full-length reads. Sequences were annotated with PyIR, a Python wrapper for IgBLAST v1.9, and V/J genes and CDR3 were assigned using IMGT germline references. Reads with weak V/J assignments (E-value above 1e-6), missing CDR3, stop codons, out-of-frame junctions, or ambiguous translated residues were removed. V3J clonotypes were defined by identical inferred V gene, J gene, and CDR3 amino acid sequence. To compute the percentage overlap between repertoires, the number of shared unique clonotypes was divided by the size of the smaller repertoire. Richness of each repertoire was evaluated using RTK rarefaction, the Chao1 estimator, and Recon v2.1 estimates of unobserved clonotypes. OLGA was used to compute generation probabilities for all TCRbeta clonotypes that the gDNA method yielded from a handful of donors. The immuneACCESS repertoire file appears here via TCRdb, limited to in-frame rearrangements. These files lack a portion of the clones; in checked studies, under half of the deficit traces to unresolved V genes, and the cause of the others is not known. V and J calls and clone size are copied from that table; D and trimming were computed from the DNA. Counted in this sample were roughly 2.2 million clones; 85% to 95% of them appeared once. The biggest ten clones account for around 0.35% of the sample.

What the research found in general, with its limitations: Only blood was sampled, and tissue TCR repertoires likely differ from those in blood. Even with the large sequencing depth, rarefaction of the sorted-subset datasets indicated that sequencing was incomplete. Pairwise subsampling indicated that sequencing depth was expected to affect the degree of clonotype sharing among donors. The genetic and exposure-history diversity represented was limited by the small number of donors. Estimated clonotype richness was generally larger for naive than for memory subsets. When several donors were compared, the shared fraction of clonotypes was about 5.2% for naive CD4, roughly 3.4% for naive CD8, 2% to 2.5% for memory CD4, and approximately 0.4% for memory CD8. Compared with non-shared clonotypes, the clonotypes found in all four sorted-subset donors had higher generation probabilities.

Donors were healthy HIV-negative adults with no recently reported acute infections or vaccinations. Only Caucasian adults living in Nashville, Tennessee, USA were represented among the donors. CD4+ T cells were enriched through magnetic negative selection, after which naive cells were positively selected on CD45RA and the remaining negative fraction served as the memory subset. Blood was collected by leukapheresis, and PBMCs were isolated by Ficoll-Histopaque density gradient centrifugation and then cryopreserved in liquid nitrogen vapor phase. Analytical flow cytometry was used to check the purity and quantity of every magnetically sorted T cell population. Genomic DNA was isolated from every sorted fraction and measured by UV absorbance on a Nanodrop 2000c. Comments on this clone: There is no known antigen for this receptor. Base qualities are not at hand, and no much larger clone is one base apart.

For CDR1 and CDR2, the germline V gene lists SNHLY and FYNNEI. Taken from cysteine to phenylalanine, the CDR3 has 13 residues. The read is trimmed to its CDR3 DNA, 39 bases read in frame from base 1. Germline trimming: 6 bases from V, 4 bases from J; junction bases outside gene matches: 3. This clonotype was obtained from a man aged 18 to 29 in good health. Some clones in this sample may be carry-over from other donors' samples. The chain joins TRBV2 to TRBJ1-5; TRBD1 aligns with 7 central bases. Sequencing was performed on naive CD4+ T cells from PBMCs. The cell subset or site tag for this specimen amounts to: CD45RA+ positively selected. In nucleotide form, the sequence is TGTGCCAGCAGGGAGACAGGGAATCAGCCCCAGCATTTT. Its coded protein is CASRETGNQPQHF.